Shown below are 18 T cell receptor beta chains from a single sample sequenced in a study of metastatic and nonmetastatic thyroid tumors. TCRdb recomputed clones from the PCR reads via MiXCR. Among tens of thousands of clones listed, around 16% were seen once. No patient received treatment before thyroid surgery. Specimen: blood. These receptors were obtained from a female donor with papillary thyroid cancer or a benign thyroid nodule (not recorded which). Some clones in this sample may be carry-over from other donors' samples.

This clone was picked up many times. The gene calls are TRBV5-1 and TRBJ1-1; a possible D gene is TRBD1 (5 bases). V was clipped by 4 bases and J by 1 base, with 11 bases between them. Germline V gene sequence: CDR1 SGHRS, CDR2 YFSETQ. The CDR3 runs 14 residues. DNA for the CDR3: TGCGCCAGCAGCCGAAGACAGCCGAACACTGAAGCTTTCTTT. Protein: CASSRRQPNTEAFF.

The V call is TRBV20-1, the J call TRBJ1-1, with 8 bases aligning to TRBD1. The CDR3 loop spans 16 amino acids. With 0 bases clipped from V and 0 bases from J, the junction kept 6 bases outside the gene matches. Germline V CDR1 and CDR2: DFQATT, SNEGSKA (reference sequence). CDR3 residues: CSARDPGQALNTEAFF. The DNA for the CDR3 is TGCAGTGCTAGAGATCCGGGACAGGCCCTGAACACTGAAGCTTTCTTT.

In this sample, this clone turned up many times. This sequence joins TRBV10-3 and TRBJ2-1, with TRBD1 matching 12 bases. Germline V gives CDR1 ENHRY, CDR2 SYGVKD. V lost 7 bases to trimming and J lost 5 bases; unmatched junction nucleotides: 6. The CDR3 covers 15 residues. The CDR3 reads CAIKTGTGGNNEQFF. In DNA form, the CDR3 reads TGTGCCATCAAGACCGGGACAGGGGGCAACAATGAGCAGTTCTTC.

V and J are TRBV12-3 or TRBV12-4 and TRBJ2-7; TRBD1 agrees at 10 bases. CDR3 length: 14 amino acids. Trimming cost V 5 bases and J 2 bases; bases outside gene matches: 3. The DNA of the CDR3 is TGTGCCAGCAGTCCGGGGACAGGGGCCTACGAGCAGTACTTC. Residues: CASSPGTGAYEQYF.

This clone was seen many times. This sequence joins TRBV20-1 and TRBJ1-2; 9 bases agree with TRBD1. The length of the CDR3 is 15 residues. The germline V gene encodes CDR1 DFQATT and CDR2 SNEGSKA (reference sequence). J gave up 7 bases and V 1 base, and 10 bases lay outside the gene matches. The CDR3 bases are TGCAGTGCTAGAGTGGGCCTAGGGACAGGGCCTGGCTACACCTTC. Translation: CSARVGLGTGPGYTF.

This clone has ten or more counts. V gene TRBV7-2 combines with J gene TRBJ2-1; possibly TRBD1 for D (6 bases). This CDR3 has 12 residues. Germline CDR1 SGHTA, CDR2 FQGNSA. V dropped 5 bases and J dropped 10 bases, with 12 bases sitting between them. The CDR3 nucleotides are TGTGCCAGCAGCCGATACAGGGTCGAGCAGTTCTTC. Encoded protein: CASSRYRVEQFF.

This sequence joins TRBV12-3 or TRBV12-4 and TRBJ1-3; D remains unclear. The CDR3 sequence is 15 residues long. V shed 3 bases and J shed 0 bases, with 9 bases lying between them. The CDR3 loop is CASSLSGSSGNTIYF. In DNA, the CDR3 is TGTGCCAGCAGTTTGAGCGGCAGCTCTGGAAACACCATATATTTT.

The chain combines TRBV12-3 or TRBV12-4 with TRBJ2-7; 10 bases fit TRBD2. V lost 1 base, J lost 5 bases, and 5 bases stayed unmatched. This CDR3 region has 15 residues. Here the CDR3 reads CASSLGSSGSHEQYF. The CDR3 DNA reads TGTGCCAGCAGTTTAGGGTCTAGCGGGAGCCACGAGCAGTACTTC.

This chain connects TRBV20-1 to TRBJ2-7, with 9 nucleotides matching TRBD1. J gave up 3 bases and V 0 bases, and 18 bases lay outside the gene matches. The CDR3 has 19 amino acids. Germline V gene lookup returns CDR1 DFQATT and CDR2 SNEGSKA (reference sequence). The CDR3 DNA follows: TGCAGTGCTAGAGACATCCGGGACAGGGAACGGGGGAGAGTCTACGAGCAGTACTTC. Translation gives CSARDIRDRERGRVYEQYF.

This clone was picked up many times. A read error may be the cause here, since a much bigger clone is one base away. The V call is TRBV28, the J call TRBJ1-6, with 12 bases identical to TRBD1. The CDR3 totals 18 residues. The germline gives CDR1 MDHEN, CDR2 SYDVKM. CDR3 residues: CASGPGTGGAIFNSLLHF. DNA of the CDR3: TGTGCCAGCGGTCCCGGGACAGGGGGCGCTATTTTTAATTCACTCCTCCACTTT.

There are many counts of this clone. This chain joins TRBV20-1 and TRBJ2-1; D uncertain. This CDR3 has 14 residues. V dropped 1 base and J dropped 0 bases, with 7 bases sitting between them. Looked up from germline, CDR1 is DFQATT and CDR2 is SNEGSKA (reference sequence). CDR3 in DNA: TGCAGTGCTAGAGTGGGTAGCTCCTACAATGAGCAGTTCTTC. Amino acid sequence: CSARVGSSYNEQFF.

This clone has a count of ten or more. The rearrangement joins TRBV5-1 to TRBJ2-2; TRBD2 aligns across 15 bases. The CDR3 has 16 amino acids. Germline V lookup: CDR1 SGHRS, CDR2 YFSETQ. V shed 7 bases, J shed 5 bases, and the junction held 6 bases outside the gene matches. CDR3 region: CASWGLAGGLTGELFF. Written as DNA, the CDR3 is TGCGCCAGCTGGGGACTAGCGGGAGGACTGACCGGGGAGCTGTTTTTT.

The J gene is TRBJ2-1, the V gene TRBV6-5, with 9 bases that match TRBD2. CDR1 and CDR2 from the germline V gene are MNHEY and SVGAGI. The V segment lost 4 bases and the J segment 9 bases; nucleotides outside the gene matches: 10. The CDR3 contains 15 residues. CDR3 in DNA: TGTGCCAGCAGTTTTTCGTATCGCGGGGGGGCTGAGCAGTTCTTC. It is translated as CASSFSYRGGAEQFF.

This clone was seen a few times. Given a much more abundant clone one base away, this may be a read error. The CDR3, as DNA: TGTGCCAGCAGCTTGGGAGGGCCCGAGCAGTACTTC. It yields the protein CASSLGGPEQYF. The rearrangement joins TRBV5-6 to TRBJ2-7; D possibly corresponds to TRBD2 (5 bases). Germline-derived CDR1 and CDR2 are SGHDT and YYEEEE. The V and J ends lost 0 bases and 6 bases respectively, with 7 bases between them. The CDR3 extends over 12 amino acids. Using reference TRBV5-6 and TRBJ2-7 for the parts outside the CDR3, the full variable domain is DAGVTQSPTHLIKTRGQQVTLRCSPKSGHDTVSWYQQALGQGPQFIFQYYEEEERQRGNFPDRFSGHQFPNYSSELNVNALLLGDSALYLCASSLGGPEQYFGPGTRLTVT.

This clone was seen repeatedly, ten times or more. The CDR3 loop is CATSRDGTSGRNEQFF. The CDR3 DNA reads as TGTGCCACCAGCAGAGATGGGACTAGCGGGAGGAATGAGCAGTTCTTC. This chain joins TRBV15 and TRBJ2-1, with TRBD2 matching over 15 bases. This CDR3 is built from 16 residues. Per the germline V gene, CDR1 is LNHNV and CDR2 is YYDKDF (reference sequence). The junction had 1 base not matched to a gene; V was cut back by 0 bases and J by 7 bases.

This clone showed up many times. The gene calls are TRBV3-1 and TRBJ2-7; possible D gene TRBD2, 5 bases. The length of the CDR3 is 15 residues. Looked up from germline, CDR1 is LGHDT and CDR2 is YNNKEL (reference sequence). The V gene lost 1 base and the J gene lost 2 bases, with 12 bases spanning the gap. The CDR3 DNA reads as TGTGCCAGCAGCCAAGTTGCGGGCTTGACCTACGAGCAGTACTTC. It is translated as CASSQVAGLTYEQYF.

The V call is TRBV7-9, the J call TRBJ2-7, with D tentatively TRBD1 (5 bases). CDR3 length: 14 amino acids. CDR1 and CDR2 (germline): SEHNR, FQNEAQ (reference sequence). The V and J ends lost 8 bases and 5 bases respectively, with 19 bases between them. CDR3 region: CASWPGARAHEQYF. The CDR3 bases are TGTGCCAGCTGGCCCGGAGCCAGGGCCCACGAGCAGTACTTC.

This clone occurred many times. The rearrangement links TRBV27 to TRBJ1-5, with 8 bases that match TRBD1. The CDR3 sequence is 14 residues long. Germline assignment: CDR1 MNHEY and CDR2 SMNVEV (reference sequence). Germline trimming cut 5 bases from V and 5 bases from J; bases unmatched to any gene: 5. CDR3 in DNA: TGTGCCAGCAGTCCCCGACAGGGGTATCAGCCCCAGCATTTT. Its translation: CASSPRQGYQPQHF.